Following are 17 T cell receptor beta chains from one sample sequenced in a study of OX40 agonist ivuxolimab in advanced cancers. Here immunoSEQ multiplex PCR was the method, and the copy in TCRdb shows in-frame clones only, minus some. There are under 70,000 clones in the sample; about 94% occur only once, and around 8% lies in the top ten. The sequences come from CD4+ or CD8+ T cells sorted from blood, collected in a trial of the OX40 agonist ivuxolimab. Receptor source: an adult with an advanced solid tumor such as melanoma, head and neck, liver or kidney cancer.

Of note for this clone: One end of the junction is discordant with germline, which a read error may explain. The CDR3, as DNA: TGCGCCAGCAGCTTGGGGGAGTCAAACAGTGAAGCTTTCTTT. It codes for CASSLGESNSEAFF. The chain uses TRBV5-1 and TRBJ1-1; D gene ambiguous. The CDR3 runs to 14 residues. Germline V lookup: CDR1 SGHRS, CDR2 YFSETQ.

This clone was detected only a few times. The chain employs TRBV6-5 and TRBJ1-6, with D perhaps TRBD1 (6 bases). V was clipped by 7 bases and J by 0 bases, with 7 bases between them. The germline CDR1 and CDR2 sequences are MNHEY and SVGAGI. This CDR3 is built from 14 residues. As DNA, the CDR3 is TGTGCCAGCAAACAGGGCTCCTATAATTCACCCCTCCACTTT. Translated, it gives CASKQGSYNSPLHF.

This clone is a singleton in its sample. This chain uses TRBV21-1 with TRBJ2-3; TRBD1 is the table's D call, not checked against the DNA. TRBV21-1 is a pseudogene. The CDR3 runs 15 residues. CDR3 amino acids: CASRPCGASTDTQYF. The CDR3, as DNA: TGTGCCAGCCGACCTTGTGGGGCAAGCACAGATACGCAGTATTTT.

V and J are TRBV11-2 and TRBJ2-7; D is ambiguous. Deletions cut 4 bases from V and 6 bases from J, with 4 bases between. The V gene's germline CDR1 is SGHAT and CDR2 FQNNGV. This CDR3 comprises 10 residues. CDR3 loop: CASSSSEQYF. CDR3 DNA: TGTGCCAGCAGCTCGTCCGAGCAGTACTTC.

This rearrangement joins TRBV5-6 to TRBJ2-7, with D perhaps being TRBD1 or TRBD2 (5 bases each). The V end was cut by 4 bases, the J end by 2 bases, with 13 bases between. Germline CDR1 SGHDT, CDR2 YYEEEE. The CDR3 extends over 14 amino acids. In DNA form, the CDR3 reads TGTGCCAGCAGCCCCGGGGCCAGACCCTACGAGCAGTACTTC. Amino acid sequence: CASSPGARPYEQYF.

CDR3: CASSQDTGNYETQYF. The CDR3 DNA follows: TGCGCCAGCAGCCAAGATACCGGGAACTACGAGACCCAGTACTTC. This sequence joins TRBV4-1 and TRBJ2-5; TRBD2 might be the D (5 bases). This CDR3 spans 15 amino acids. With 0 bases removed from V and 5 bases from J, the gap between germline ends came to 13 bases. Germline lookup yields CDR1 MGHRA and CDR2 YSYEKL.

CDR3: CASSFIAGANTGELFF. The DNA of the CDR3 is TGTGCCAGCAGTTTCATTGCAGGAGCGAACACCGGGGAGCTGTTTTTT. The rearrangement links TRBV27 to TRBJ2-2; D unresolved. CDR3 length: 16 residues. V was trimmed by 3 bases and J by 0 bases, leaving 11 bases between them. From germline, CDR1 is MNHEY and CDR2 SMNVEV (reference sequence).

The sample holds one count of this clone. V gene TRBV30 combines with J gene TRBJ2-7; TRBD1 or TRBD2 may be the D gene (5 bases each). CDR1 and CDR2 from the germline V gene are GTSNPN and SVGIG (reference sequence). Trimming stripped 2 bases from V and 0 bases from J, with 14 bases between. The CDR3 sequence is 15 residues long. In DNA form, the CDR3 reads TGTGCCTGGAGTCCCGGTCCTGGGGGCTCCTACGAGCAGTACTTC. Amino acid sequence: CAWSPGPGGSYEQYF.

V usage is TRBV13 and J usage is TRBJ2-7; the D gene is possibly TRBD2 (7 bases). The CDR3 is 15 residues long. V lost 5 bases to trimming and J lost 3 bases, with 17 bases between them. Germline values: CDR1 PRHDT, CDR2 FYEKMQ (reference sequence). The CDR3 DNA reads TGTGCCAGCAGCCCAGGAGGGGGAGGGGACTACGAGCAGTACTTC. Protein: CASSPGGGGDYEQYF.

This rearrangement joins TRBV27 to TRBJ2-3; 10 nucleotides match TRBD1. Germline CDR1 reads MNHEY; CDR2 reads SMNVEV (reference sequence). This CDR3 spans 15 amino acids. V lost 2 bases and J lost 3; bases outside the gene matches: 2. CDR3 in amino acids: CASSLGTGETDTQYF. CDR3 coding DNA: TGTGCCAGCAGTTTAGGGACAGGGGAAACAGATACGCAGTATTTT.

The chain has TRBV2 and TRBJ2-3, with a tentative D call TRBD2 (5 bases). Trimming pared 5 bases from V and 3 bases from J, leaving 9 bases between. CDR1 and CDR2 from the germline V gene are SNHLY and FYNNEI. The CDR3 totals 13 residues. Here the CDR3 DNA reads TGTGCCAGCAGTATACTAGGTACAGATACGCAGTATTTT. It specifies CASSILGTDTQYF.

The chain uses TRBV7-9 and TRBJ2-4; 7 bases are a match to TRBD2. The CDR3 has 18 amino acids. V dropped 4 bases and J dropped 1; count of bases not matched to a gene: 13. Looked up from germline, CDR1 is SEHNR and CDR2 is FQNEAQ (reference sequence). The CDR3: CASSSGVGRDPAKNIQYF. The CDR3 DNA is TGTGCCAGCAGCTCAGGAGTTGGGAGGGACCCCGCCAAAAACATTCAGTACTTC.

This clone has just a few counts. The chain uses TRBV6-1 and TRBJ2-7; TRBD1 agrees at 7 bases. The trim removed 6 bases at V and 5 bases at J, leaving 4 bases unmatched. CDR3 length: 12 residues. Germline V CDR1 and CDR2: MNHNS, SASEGT. The CDR3 is CASSYRGDEQYF. The DNA for the CDR3 is TGTGCCAGCAGCTACAGGGGTGACGAGCAGTACTTC.

This chain connects TRBV4-1 to TRBJ1-5; D call uncertain. The germline gives CDR1 MGHRA, CDR2 YSYEKL. Trimming stripped 0 bases from V and 5 bases from J, with 5 bases between. This CDR3 comprises 13 residues. This chain's CDR3 is CASSQDQDQPQHF. For the CDR3, the DNA is TGCGCCAGCAGCCAAGATCAGGATCAGCCCCAGCATTTT.

The chain uses TRBV4-2 and TRBJ2-1, with D perhaps given as TRBD1 or TRBD2 (5 bases each). The CDR3 loop spans 14 amino acids. Germline V gene sequence: CDR1 LGHNA, CDR2 YNFKEQ. V lost 0 bases, J lost 4 bases, and 7 bases lay in between. In DNA, the CDR3 is TGTGCCAGCAGCCAAGATGGGGGTTACAATGAGCAGTTCTTC. This encodes CASSQDGGYNEQFF.

The rearrangement uses TRBV7-9 and TRBJ2-7, with 8 bases matching TRBD1. After removal of 5 bases from V and 6 bases from J, the junction contained 9 bases not matched to a gene. This CDR3 has 14 residues. Germline lookup yields CDR1 SEHNR and CDR2 FQNEAQ (reference sequence). The CDR3 protein is CASSTDRGGSEQYF. The CDR3 coding sequence is TGTGCCAGCAGCACCGACAGGGGCGGCAGCGAGCAGTACTTC. The full variable domain, its missing parts supplied by reference TRBV7-9 and TRBJ2-7, is DTGVSQNPRHKITKRGQNVTFRCDPISEHNRLYWYRQTLGQGPEFLTYFQNEAQLEKSRLLSDRFSAERPKGSFSTLEIQRTEQGDSAMYLCASSTDRGGSEQYFGPGTRLTVT.

The rearrangement uses TRBV5-1 and TRBJ2-7, with 7 bases lining up with TRBD1. The CDR3 is made up of 14 amino acids. Per the germline V gene, CDR1 is SGHRS and CDR2 is YFSETQ. The J segment lost 1 base and the V segment lost 0 bases, leaving 1 base of the junction unmatched. The CDR3 region is CASSLGQGSYEQYF. The CDR3 bases are TGCGCCAGCAGCTTGGGACAGGGATCCTACGAGCAGTACTTC.